The sequence of this TCR beta chain was determined in a study of T cell repertoires in cytomegalovirus infection. Overall study context: It can be stated that public TCR beta signatures indicated CMV infection as well as a matching HLA type. Study-wide results and caveats: The ex vivo response was dominated by HLA-C-restricted CMV-specific TCR beta clonotypes. Cumulative public TCR beta family frequency identified carriers of CMV plus the relevant HLA.

This clonotype was detected only a few times. Antigen: not known. Germline CDR1 MNHEY, CDR2 SVGEGT. The CDR3 is 15 residues long. Trimming took 4 bases from V and 1 from J, leaving 10 bases between them. Via MiXCR, TCRdb re-called the reads, giving one row per CDR3 protein. The table has some 590,000 distinct CDR3 sequences, almost 40% seen once; the top ten hold 40% to 60%. The chain joins TRBV6-2 or TRBV6-3 to TRBJ2-2; D is unclear. The sequences come from cultured PBMCs, collected from culture after CMV antigen stimulation. The sequence came from a human donor in good health (CMV status not recorded). Some clones in this sample may be carry-over from other donors' samples. The CDR3, as DNA: TGTGCCAGCAGTTCCCTGACTGGGAACACCGGGGAGCTGTTTTTT. It codes for CASSSLTGNTGELFF.